The 15 T cell receptor beta chains reported below all come from one sample, sequenced in a study of metastatic and nonmetastatic thyroid tumors. Ahead of thyroid surgery, no patient had received treatment of any kind. TCRdb recomputed clones from the PCR reads via MiXCR. The sample contains approximately 12,000 clones, approximately 33% of which appear only once. Specimen: tumor tissue. Every receptor here comes from a male donor with papillary thyroid cancer or a benign thyroid nodule (not recorded which). Some clones in this sample may be carry-over from other donors' samples.

This chain connects TRBV2 to TRBJ2-1; D could derive from TRBD1 or TRBD2 (5 bases each). Germline CDR1 and CDR2: SNHLY and FYNNEI. CDR3 size: 16 residues. Between the trimmed V and J ends, which lost 3 bases and 9 bases, there was a span of 21 bases. CDR3 nucleotide sequence: TGTGCCAGCAGTGATCGGGGCCCGGACCCAGGGTTTGAGCAGTTCTTC. Protein product: CASSDRGPDPGFEQFF.

This clone has a count of ten or more. This chain links TRBV7-9 with TRBJ2-5; 9 bases are a match to TRBD2. CDR1 is SEHNR and CDR2 is FQNEAQ in the germline V gene (reference sequence). The V and J ends lost 5 bases and 5 bases, in that order; junction bases with no gene match: 9. The CDR3 is 15 amino acids. In DNA form, the CDR3 reads TGTGCCAGCAGCCCATCGGGGACTAGCCGGGAGACCCAGTACTTC. The encoded protein is CASSPSGTSRETQYF.

This clone was counted between two and nine times. As DNA, the CDR3 is TGTGCCATCGTCAGACAGGGGGAAATGAACACTGAAGCTTTCTTT. This gives the protein CAIVRQGEMNTEAFF. The chain combines TRBV10-3 with TRBJ1-1, with 9 bases matching TRBD1. The CDR3 extends over 15 amino acids. Trimming took 8 bases from V and 0 from J; bases not matched to a gene: 7. Germline-derived CDR1 and CDR2 are ENHRY and SYGVKD.

The chain carries TRBV20-1 and TRBJ2-1, with 10 bases matching TRBD2. CDR3 size: 13 residues. Germline lookup yields CDR1 DFQATT and CDR2 SNEGSKA (reference sequence). V lost 4 bases and J lost 10; bases outside the gene matches: 7. The CDR3 bases are TGCAGTGCTAATCCAGCGGGAGGGGAGGAGCAGTTCTTC. Its protein product is CSANPAGGEEQFF.

The V call is TRBV18, the J call TRBJ2-3; D remains ambiguous. Trimming pared 4 bases from V and 5 bases from J, leaving 16 bases between. Germline CDR1 is KGHSH and CDR2 is LQKENI. There are 15 residues in the CDR3. This chain's CDR3 is CASSQAADAVDTQYF. CDR3 bases: TGTGCCAGCTCACAGGCGGCAGACGCCGTAGATACGCAGTATTTT.

This clone is medium-sized (0.01 to 0.1%) in the sample. This chain links TRBV28 with TRBJ2-7, with TRBD1 matching over 9 bases. In germline, CDR1 is MDHEN, CDR2 SYDVKM. The CDR3 runs to 16 residues. V dropped 2 bases and J dropped 4; count of bases not matched to a gene: 9. CDR3 protein: CASSLPTTGTGYEQYF. The CDR3 region has the DNA TGTGCCAGCAGTTTACCGACTACCGGGACAGGGTACGAGCAGTACTTC.

The rearrangement uses TRBV12-3 or TRBV12-4 and TRBJ1-6; 7 bases are a match to TRBD1. This CDR3 has 14 amino acids. The V segment lost 3 bases and the J segment 11 bases; nucleotides outside the gene matches: 7. DNA for the CDR3: TGTGCCAGCAGTTTGGCGGACAGGCTAGCACCCCTCCACTTT. It is translated as CASSLADRLAPLHF.

V is TRBV13 and J is TRBJ1-4, with a weak D call TRBD1 (6 bases). V lost 5 bases to trimming and J lost 5 bases, with 15 bases between them. Germline CDR1 PRHDT, CDR2 FYEKMQ (reference sequence). This CDR3 has 15 residues. This chain's CDR3 is CASSTWTVGNEKLFF. The CDR3 DNA reads as TGTGCCAGCAGCACGTGGACAGTGGGGAATGAAAAACTGTTTTTT.

The V call is TRBV15, the J call TRBJ1-2; 7 bases fit TRBD1. Trimming at V came to 3 bases and at J to 4 bases, leaving 8 bases not matched to a gene. This CDR3 is built from 15 residues. The V gene's germline CDR1 is LNHNV and CDR2 YYDKDF (reference sequence). Here the CDR3 DNA reads TGTGCCACCAGCAGTGACAGGGTAATGGGCTATGGCTACACCTTC. Residues: CATSSDRVMGYGYTF.

Sample share makes this clone medium-sized. CDR3 nucleotides: TGCGCCAGCAGCTTTGGGTTGGGGGGACGGGACTATGGCTACACCTTC. It is translated as CASSFGLGGRDYGYTF. The chain uses TRBV5-1 and TRBJ1-2; D possibly corresponds to TRBD1 (5 bases). Deletions cut 2 bases from V and 3 bases from J, with 17 bases between. CDR1 and CDR2 from the germline V gene are SGHRS and YFSETQ. CDR3 size: 16 residues.

The chain joins TRBV7-9 to TRBJ1-2; 7 bases align to TRBD1. This CDR3 spans 14 amino acids. The ends lost 5 bases at V and 4 bases at J; junction bases unmatched: 7. Looked up from germline, CDR1 is SEHNR and CDR2 is FQNEAQ (reference sequence). CDR3 DNA sequence: TGTGCCAGCAGCCCACGACAGGGCGCCTATGGCTACACCTTC. It specifies CASSPRQGAYGYTF.

This chain links TRBV12-3 or TRBV12-4 with TRBJ1-6, with a possible D match to TRBD1 (6 bases). The CDR3 contains 15 residues. Trimming stripped 2 bases from V and 5 bases from J, with 10 bases between. CDR3: CASSLRGTDNSPLHF. CDR3 in DNA: TGTGCCAGCAGTTTAAGGGGGACGGATAATTCACCCCTCCACTTT.

The chain combines TRBV5-1 with TRBJ2-1, with D hard to call. Germline V gene lookup returns CDR1 SGHRS and CDR2 YFSETQ. Trimming removed 1 base from V and 4 bases from J, with 12 bases in between. The CDR3 sequence is 15 residues long. CDR3 DNA: TGCGCCAGCAGCTTGCCCCCCTCGAATTACAATGAGCAGTTCTTC. This gives the protein CASSLPPSNYNEQFF. The complete variable domain, with remaining parts taken from reference TRBV5-1 and TRBJ2-1, reads KAGVTQTPRYLIKTRGQQVTLSCSPISGHRSVSWYQQTPGQGLQFLFEYFSETQRNKGNFPGRFSGRQFSNSRSEMNVSTLELGDSALYLCASSLPPSNYNEQFFGPGTRLTVL.

This clone was recorded a few times. CDR3 nucleotide sequence: TGTGCCAGCAGTGATCATAGCTCTGGGGCCAACGTCCTGACTTTC. It specifies CASSDHSSGANVLTF. The rearrangement uses TRBV6-1 and TRBJ2-6; D ambiguous. V was trimmed by 3 bases and J by 0 bases, leaving 6 bases between them. The length of the CDR3 is 15 residues. CDR1 and CDR2 from the germline V gene are MNHNS and SASEGT.

The gene calls are TRBV28 and TRBJ1-5; D call uncertain. There are 17 residues in the CDR3. CDR1 is MDHEN, CDR2 SYDVKM, per germline. V was trimmed by 4 bases and J by 9 bases, leaving 25 bases between them. The CDR3 bases are TGTGCCAGCAGTTCCGTCCTAACACACTGTAGCAATGTGCCCCAGCATTTT. This sequence encodes CASSSVLTHCSNVPQHF.